This TCR beta chain stems from a study of blood T cell repertoires in COVID-19. Study-level information: T cells, B-cell-depleted T cells, or PBMCs provided the cDNA or gDNA that served as material.

This clone turned up a few times. V lost 8 bases, J lost 7 bases, and 4 bases stayed unmatched. This CDR3 is 12 amino acids long. The germline V gene encodes CDR1 SNHLY and CDR2 FYNNEI. Authors' data handling: Nucleated cell number was recorded as an estimate derived from reference gene primer amplification. Sequencing was performed with immunoSEQ multiplex PCR; in TCRdb, only in-frame clones are kept and a portion is missing. Clone size and V and J calls were adopted from that table, with D and trimming inferred from the DNA. The repertoire holds over 150,000 clones, with around 86% as singletons. The specimen was peripheral blood. The source of this sequence is a woman in her 70s with COVID-19, enrolled during active disease. The chain joins TRBV2 to TRBJ2-2, with TRBD2 matching over 7 bases. The chain's CDR3 is CASAGEDGELFF. DNA of the CDR3: TGTGCCAGCGCGGGAGAGGACGGGGAGCTGTTTTTT.